This entry lists 9 T cell receptor beta chains sequenced from one sample in a study of T cells in localized non-small cell lung cancer. Profiling relied on immunoSEQ multiplex PCR, and the TCRdb table lists in-frame clones only, not all of them. The sample has under 35,000 clones, around four fifths seen once; the top ten hold around 15%. Source: peripheral blood, taken before any cancer treatment. The receptor set was obtained from an older male donor with stage III squamous cell lung carcinoma.

This chain's CDR3 is CASSPRTGSTDTQYF. CDR3 DNA sequence: TGTGCCAGCTCCCCCAGGACAGGGAGCACAGATACGCAGTATTTT. The chain joins TRBV18 to TRBJ2-3; TRBD1 agrees at 8 bases. Per the germline V gene, CDR1 is KGHSH and CDR2 is LQKENI. V was clipped by 6 bases and J by 0 bases; unmatched bases: 5. CDR3 size: 15 residues.

V and J are TRBV7-3 and TRBJ2-2; 9 bases fit TRBD2. J lost 7 bases, V lost 5 bases, and 8 bases had no gene match. Per the germline V gene, CDR1 is SGHTA and CDR2 is FQGTGA. The CDR3 sequence is 15 residues long. The CDR3 is CASSIGTSSGGELFF. CDR3 coding DNA: TGTGCCAGCAGCATAGGGACTAGCTCTGGCGGGGAGCTGTTTTTT.

This clone occurred once. The rearrangement uses TRBV7-2 and TRBJ2-7, with TRBD2 matching over 11 bases. The germline V gene has CDR1 SGHTA and CDR2 FQGNSA. With 5 bases clipped from V and 13 bases from J, the junction kept 7 bases outside the gene matches. This CDR3 region has 12 residues. The CDR3 here is CASSPTSGVRYF. CDR3 in DNA: TGTGCCAGCAGCCCGACTAGCGGGGTACGTTACTTC.

The V and J genes are TRBV6-5 and TRBJ1-5; D might be TRBD1 (5 bases). Trimming took off 3 bases at V and 8 bases at J, with 14 bases between the two ends. Germline V gene data show CDR1 as MNHEY and CDR2 as SVGAGI. The CDR3 has 14 amino acids. The CDR3 region is CASSYELGVEPQHF. The CDR3 nucleotides are TGTGCCAGCAGTTATGAACTGGGGGTTGAGCCCCAGCATTTT.

On this clone: Sequence at one end of the junction differs from germline and may be a read error. The same CDR3 can be traced to other DNA sequences in this sample. This chain joins TRBV20-1 and TRBJ2-7, with no clear D. Germline values: CDR1 DFQATT, CDR2 SNEGSKA (reference sequence). The CDR3 runs to 10 residues. The CDR3: CSARDFEQYF. CDR3 coding DNA: TGCAGCGCTAGAGACTTCGAGCAGTACTTC.

J is TRBJ1-1 and V is TRBV7-2; no clear D gene. CDR3 length: 15 amino acids. CDR1 is SGHTA and CDR2 is FQGNSA in the germline V gene. V lost 5 bases, J lost 1 base, and 14 bases lay in between. The CDR3: CASSQKGVGNTEAFF. The CDR3 bases are TGTGCCAGCAGCCAAAAGGGAGTTGGGAACACTGAAGCTTTCTTT.

The rearrangement uses TRBV2 and TRBJ2-5, with 8 bases aligning to TRBD2. The germline V gene has CDR1 SNHLY and CDR2 FYNNEI. V was pared by 6 bases and J by 5 bases, with 5 bases of the junction left unmatched. The CDR3 consists of 13 residues. The CDR3 DNA reads TGTGCCAGCAGCCGGGGGGGATTGGAGACCCAGTACTTC. This translates into CASSRGGLETQYF.

The V gene is TRBV5-8, the J gene TRBJ2-1, with D hard to call. With 0 bases removed from V and 6 bases from J, the gap between germline ends came to 16 bases. CDR1 is SGHTS, CDR2 YDEGEE, per germline. The CDR3 sequence is 16 residues long. CDR3 region: CASSLDETVSFNEQFF. The CDR3 coding sequence is TGTGCCAGCAGCTTGGATGAGACTGTATCTTTCAATGAGCAGTTCTTC.

The gene calls are TRBV18 and TRBJ2-5; D perhaps matches TRBD1 (6 bases). Trimming stripped 3 bases from V and 1 base from J, with 12 bases between. Germline V lookup: CDR1 KGHSH, CDR2 LQKENI. The CDR3 contains 15 residues. CDR3 DNA: TGTGCCAGCTCACCCCGGACAGCGACCCAAGAGACCCAGTACTTC. Translating gives CASSPRTATQETQYF.